The 17 T cell receptor beta chains reported below all come from one sample, sequenced in a study of PD-1 blockade in classical Hodgkin lymphoma. The patients all showed relapse after autologous stem cell transplantation, while their brentuximab vedotin exposure varied. The table came from immunoSEQ multiplex PCR; TCRdb's copy has only in-frame clones and leaves some out. The top ten hold about 7.6% of the sample, which has approximately 73,000 clones, about 93% seen once. This material consisted of peripheral blood mononuclear cells (PBMCs), taken at baseline. The receptor set was obtained from a human donor with classical Hodgkin lymphoma.

The rearrangement links TRBV4-1 to TRBJ2-2, with 7 bases lining up with TRBD2. Germline CDR1 MGHRA, CDR2 YSYEKL. V gave up 4 bases and J gave up 10 bases; unmatched junction bases: 3. The CDR3 length is 12 residues. The chain's CDR3 is CASSLTSVELFF. CDR3 coding DNA: TGCGCCAGCAGCCTTACTAGCGTGGAGCTGTTTTTT.

The chain joins TRBV15 to TRBJ1-4; 8 bases are shared with TRBD1. The V gene's germline CDR1 is LNHNV and CDR2 YYDKDF (reference sequence). The V and J ends lost 4 bases and 2 bases, in that order; junction bases with no gene match: 6. CDR3 size: 16 residues. The CDR3 nucleotides are TGTGCCACCAGCACCCCGCGGGACAGGACTAATGAAAAACTGTTTTTT. Amino acid sequence: CATSTPRDRTNEKLFF.

The J gene is TRBJ1-1, the V gene TRBV5-1; 8 nucleotides agree with TRBD1. Germline-derived CDR1 and CDR2 are SGHRS and YFSETQ. With 5 bases clipped from V and 0 bases from J, the junction kept 6 bases outside the gene matches. The CDR3 contains 15 residues. CDR3 region: CASRRQGAMNTEAFF. The CDR3 nucleotides read TGCGCCAGCAGACGGCAGGGGGCAATGAACACTGAAGCTTTCTTT.

V usage is TRBV7-3 and J usage is TRBJ2-6; no clear D. Trimming shortened V by 2 bases and J by 3 bases, and 8 bases separated the two germline ends. The CDR3 is 15 residues long. Looked up from germline, CDR1 is SGHTA and CDR2 is FQGTGA. This CDR3 reads CASSLWVNGANVLTF. The CDR3 DNA is TGTGCCAGCAGCTTATGGGTAAATGGGGCCAACGTCCTGACTTTC.

V is TRBV19 and J is TRBJ1-5; D not resolved. Trimming removed 4 bases from V and 7 bases from J, with 17 bases in between. Looked up from germline, CDR1 is LNHDA and CDR2 is SQIVND (reference sequence). The CDR3 has 15 residues. The CDR3 loop is CASSTPGLGRQPQHF. The CDR3 bases are TGTGCCAGTAGTACCCCGGGATTGGGGAGGCAGCCCCAGCATTTT.

The rearrangement uses TRBV30 and TRBJ2-6, with D unresolved. This CDR3 is built from 12 residues. Germline CDR1 is GTSNPN and CDR2 is SVGIG (reference sequence). Trimming pared 7 bases from V and 4 bases from J, leaving 8 bases between. In DNA, the CDR3 is TGTGCCTCACCGTTGGGGGCCAACGTCCTGACTTTC. It is translated as CASPLGANVLTF.

The chain recombines TRBV5-1 with TRBJ1-5; weak D call: TRBD1 (6 bases). The germline CDR1 and CDR2 sequences are SGHRS and YFSETQ. This CDR3 has 15 residues. Trimming left V 0 bases short and J 6 bases short, with 13 bases between. CDR3 sequence (DNA): TGCGCCAGCAGCTTGGGAGAGGGGGTGGGTCAGCCCCAGCATTTT. Its protein is CASSLGEGVGQPQHF.

CDR3 nucleotides: TGCGCCAGCAGTGAGTGGCAGGGGGCAAGTGGAAACACCATATATTTT. Protein sequence: CASSEWQGASGNTIYF. The chain is built from TRBV10-1 and TRBJ1-3; 8 positions agree with TRBD1. The CDR3 length is 16 residues. V trimming: 1 base; J trimming: 3 bases; junction bases outside the gene matches: 5. Per the germline V gene, CDR1 is WNHNN and CDR2 is SYGVQD (reference sequence).

This chain joins TRBV6-1 and TRBJ2-7; a possible D gene is TRBD1 (6 bases). Germline loops: CDR1 MNHNS, CDR2 SASEGT. CDR3 size: 14 residues. Deletions cut 4 bases from V and 0 bases from J, with 10 bases between. CDR3: CASSGQGSSYEQYF. CDR3 sequence (DNA): TGTGCCAGCAGTGGGCAGGGGAGCTCCTACGAGCAGTACTTC.

The chain links TRBV9 to TRBJ2-2; D perhaps matches TRBD1 (6 bases). The CDR3 is 16 amino acids. Per germline, CDR1 SGDLS and CDR2 YYNGEE. The V and J ends lost 6 bases and 6 bases respectively, with 21 bases between them. The CDR3 DNA sequence: TGTGCCAGCATTGTGAAGGGCGAGAACAGGGCCGGGGAGCTGTTTTTT. Its protein product is CASIVKGENRAGELFF.

The chain recombines TRBV2 with TRBJ1-5, with 7 bases fitting TRBD1. Germline CDR1 and CDR2: SNHLY and FYNNEI. V was clipped by 6 bases and J by 2 bases; unmatched bases: 7. The CDR3 loop spans 15 amino acids. CDR3 protein: CASSESGTGNQPQHF. CDR3 bases: TGTGCCAGCAGCGAATCCGGGACAGGCAATCAGCCCCAGCATTTT. Combining the CDR3 with reference TRBV2 and TRBJ1-5 gives the whole variable domain EPEVTQTPSHQVTQMGQEVILRCVPISNHLYFYWYRQILGQKVEFLVSFYNNEISEKSEIFDDQFSVERPDGSNFTLKIRSTKLEDSAMYFCASSESGTGNQPQHFGDGTRLSIL.

The chain is built from TRBV7-3 and TRBJ1-6, with D hard to call. The V gene's germline CDR1 is SGHTA and CDR2 FQGTGA. The CDR3 is made up of 15 amino acids. Trimming pared 3 bases from V and 0 bases from J, leaving 6 bases between. The CDR3 sequence: CASSLEASYNSPLHF. CDR3 in DNA: TGTGCCAGCAGCTTGGAGGCCTCCTATAATTCACCCCTCCACTTT. Combining the CDR3 with reference TRBV7-3 and TRBJ1-6 gives the whole variable domain GAGVSQTPSNKVTEKGKYVELRCDPISGHTALYWYRQSLGQGPEFLIYFQGTGAADDSGLPNDRFFAVRPEGSVSTLKIQRTERGDSAVYLCASSLEASYNSPLHFGNGTRLTVT.

This rearrangement joins TRBV15 to TRBJ2-7; D not certain. Germline CDR1 reads LNHNV; CDR2 reads YYDKDF (reference sequence). This CDR3 comprises 15 residues. Between the trimmed V and J ends, which lost 1 base and 4 bases, there was a span of 14 bases. The CDR3 coding sequence is TGTGCCACCAGCAGAGTCCCCGGGCTCAGGTACGAGCAGTACTTC. Residues: CATSRVPGLRYEQYF.

The rearrangement joins TRBV7-2 to TRBJ2-1; D perhaps matches TRBD1 (5 bases). The CDR3 covers 13 residues. CDR1 and CDR2 from the germline V gene are SGHTA and FQGNSA. The V and J ends lost 3 bases and 9 bases respectively, with 12 bases between them. The CDR3 DNA is TGTGCCAGCAGCTTTTCCAGGGAAAGTGAGCAGTTCTTC. As protein: CASSFSRESEQFF.

The chain joins TRBV25-1 to TRBJ2-2; D tentatively fits TRBD1 or TRBD2 (5 bases each). Germline assignment: CDR1 MGHDK and CDR2 SYGVNS. The germline V and J ends were trimmed by 5 bases and 5 bases, with 24 bases remaining between them. The CDR3 totals 18 residues. CDR3 in amino acids: CASSSDKVGDLWTGELFF. CDR3 in DNA: TGTGCCAGCAGTTCCGATAAGGTGGGGGACCTTTGGACCGGGGAGCTGTTTTTT.

The chain couples TRBV19 to TRBJ1-5; D is uncertain. The V gene lost 4 bases and the J gene lost 3 bases, with 10 bases spanning the gap. There are 14 residues in the CDR3. CDR1 and CDR2 from the germline V gene are LNHDA and SQIVND (reference sequence). The CDR3 DNA follows: TGTGCCAGTAGTAAGGATGGGGACAATCAGCCCCAGCATTTT. Protein product: CASSKDGDNQPQHF. The whole variable domain, filled in from reference TRBV19 and TRBJ1-5, reads DGGITQSPKYLFRKEGQNVTLSCEQNLNHDAMYWYRQDPGQGLRLIYYSQIVNDFQKGDIAEGYSVSREKKESFPLTVTSAQKNPTAFYLCASSKDGDNQPQHFGDGTRLSIL.

Written as DNA, the CDR3 is TGTGCCACAGGGGTGAGGTCCGGAAACACCATATATTTT. This encodes CATGVRSGNTIYF. The chain joins TRBV19 to TRBJ1-3, with D possibly matching TRBD1 (6 bases). Germline V gene lookup returns CDR1 LNHDA and CDR2 SQIVND (reference sequence). The CDR3 length is 13 residues. Trimming pared 10 bases from V and 4 bases from J, leaving 14 bases between.